This TCR beta chain was captured in a study of tumor-infiltrating lymphocytes in primary liver carcinoma. In the case of this clonotype: The antigen is not known. The junction does not match germline at one end; this may be a read error.

CDR1 is SGHAT and CDR2 is FQNNGV in the germline V gene. The CDR3 has 14 amino acids. Study-wide results and limits: Tumor-adjacent and tumor-blood pairs overlapped less than tumor region pairs did.

Germline DNA was also extracted, and blood RNA derived from unsorted whole blood. The authors made TCR beta cDNA from about 500 ng total RNA with a constant-region primer. Slightly modified ARM-PCR with three nested multiplex PCR rounds yielded TCR beta libraries. Each of the first two PCR rounds ran roughly 10 cycles with TRBV1-TRBV30 forward and C-beta reverse primers. TCRdb processed the multiplex PCR reads anew with MiXCR; each CDR3 protein has one entry. The sample holds about 350,000 distinct CDR3 sequences; around 60% are singletons and the top ten take 5% to 6.5%. The origin of this receptor is a middle-aged man with primary liver carcinoma and hepatitis B virus infection. This chain links TRBV11-2 with TRBJ2-7; possible D gene TRBD2, 5 bases. Material: peripheral blood. The CDR3 DNA reads as TGTGCCAGCAGCTTAGACGGATGGAGGTACGAGCGGTACTTC. Translating it yields CASSLDGWRYERYF.